The 24 T cell receptor beta chains below were found in one sample sequenced in a study of cytomegalovirus exposure and HLA in healthy donors. Amplification used 60 Vbeta primers and 13 Jbeta primers. Measured with immunoSEQ multiplex PCR; TCRdb has only the in-frame clones, and not every one. This table holds roughly 100,000 clones, 83% found once. Sequenced: PBMCs. Receptor source: a man in his forties or fifties in good health and CMV-seronegative.

This clone has more than one count but fewer than ten. The chain carries TRBV11-2 and TRBJ2-1; D ambiguous. Germline values: CDR1 SGHAT, CDR2 FQNNGV. The ends were cut back, 2 bases at V and 4 bases at J, with 9 bases in the middle. CDR3 length: 14 residues. CDR3 in amino acids: CASSLSGRYNEQFF. In DNA form, the CDR3 reads TGTGCCAGCAGCTTATCCGGCAGGTACAATGAGCAGTTCTTC. The full variable domain, with the rest looked up from reference TRBV11-2 and TRBJ2-1, is EAGVAQSPRYKIIEKRQSVAFWCNPISGHATLYWYQQILGQGPKLLIQFQNNGVVDDSQLPKDRFSAERLKGVDSTLKIQPAKLEDSAVYLCASSLSGRYNEQFFGPGTRLTVL.

The chain links TRBV12-5 to TRBJ1-5; 7 bases match TRBD1. Germline-derived CDR1 and CDR2 are LGHNT and FRNRAP. V dropped 6 bases and J dropped 5; count of bases not matched to a gene: 7. The CDR3 consists of 14 residues. CDR3 bases: TGTGCTAGTGGCTCTGGACAGGTGTATCAGCCCCAGCATTTT. The encoded protein is CASGSGQVYQPQHF.

V is TRBV27 and J is TRBJ2-5; 8 bases map to TRBD2. The CDR3 sequence is 14 residues long. Per the germline V gene, CDR1 is MNHEY and CDR2 is SMNVEV (reference sequence). After removal of 5 bases from V and 1 base from J, the junction contained 3 bases not matched to a gene. CDR3 sequence reads: CASSSLAGQETQYF. The CDR3 coding sequence is TGTGCCAGCAGTAGTCTAGCGGGCCAAGAGACCCAGTACTTC.

V gene TRBV9 combines with J gene TRBJ1-2, with D tentatively TRBD1 (5 bases). V was shortened by 3 bases and J by 7 bases, with 13 bases between the two germline ends. Germline lookup yields CDR1 SGDLS and CDR2 YYNGEE. The CDR3 is 13 amino acids. CDR3 coding DNA: TGTGCCAGCAGCGCCGACAGTCCCCTTGGCTACACCTTC. Translated: CASSADSPLGYTF. The complete variable domain, with remaining parts taken from reference TRBV9 and TRBJ1-2, reads DSGVTQTPKHLITATGQRVTLRCSPRSGDLSVYWYQQSLDQGLQFLIQYYNGEERAKGNILERFSAQQFPDLHSELNLSSLELGDSALYFCASSADSPLGYTFGSGTRLTVV.

The chain links TRBV28 to TRBJ2-5; 10 nucleotides agree with TRBD2. Germline CDR1 reads MDHEN; CDR2 reads SYDVKM. The ends lost 5 bases at V and 1 base at J; junction bases unmatched: 10. The CDR3 has 17 residues. The CDR3 sequence: CASSPTLLAGAQETQYF. CDR3 DNA: TGTGCCAGCAGTCCAACCCTTCTAGCGGGGGCCCAAGAGACCCAGTACTTC.

The chain combines TRBV9 with TRBJ2-3; D gene ambiguous. V gave up 4 bases and J gave up 1 base, with 13 bases separating them. The length of the CDR3 is 15 residues. The germline CDR1 and CDR2 sequences are SGDLS and YYNGEE. This CDR3 is CASSNLDLGTDTQYF. The CDR3 DNA is TGTGCCAGCAGCAACCTAGACCTCGGCACAGATACGCAGTATTTT.

The chain recombines TRBV19 with TRBJ2-1; 9 bases align to TRBD1. V gave up 4 bases and J gave up 10 bases; unmatched junction bases: 11. This CDR3 is built from 15 residues. From germline, CDR1 is LNHDA and CDR2 SQIVND (reference sequence). In DNA form, the CDR3 reads TGTGCCAGTAGTACTAAGGGGAGACAGGGGGGGGAGCAGTTCTTC. Protein: CASSTKGRQGGEQFF.

This rearrangement joins TRBV5-1 to TRBJ1-1, with D maybe TRBD1 (6 bases). In germline, CDR1 is SGHRS, CDR2 YFSETQ. Trimming pared 0 bases from V and 1 base from J, leaving 13 bases between. The length of the CDR3 is 16 residues. The CDR3 coding sequence is TGCGCCAGCAGCTTGGATGGCAGGGGCCAGAACACTGAAGCTTTCTTT. Translated, it gives CASSLDGRGQNTEAFF.

The count of this clone is one. This chain links TRBV6-6 with TRBJ1-1; 10 nucleotides agree with TRBD1. The CDR3 is 16 amino acids. The germline gives CDR1 MNHNY, CDR2 SVGAGI (reference sequence). The junction had 11 bases not matched to a gene; V was cut back by 7 bases and J by 3 bases. CDR3 coding DNA: TGTGCCAGCACTAAATTATATGACAGGGGGCACACTGAAGCTTTCTTT. Its protein is CASTKLYDRGHTEAFF.

This clone showed up just a few times. CDR3 nucleotides: TGTGCCAGCAGCCCGACTAGTTTCTACGAGCAGTACTTC. This sequence encodes CASSPTSFYEQYF. This sequence joins TRBV5-5 and TRBJ2-7, with D tentatively TRBD2 (6 bases). The CDR3 sequence is 13 residues long. V shed 4 bases and J shed 3 bases, with 11 bases lying between them. From germline, CDR1 is SGHKS and CDR2 YYEKEE (reference sequence). Full variable domain (outside the CDR3, taken from reference TRBV5-5 and TRBJ2-7): DAGVTQSPTHLIKTRGQQVTLRCSPISGHKSVSWYQQVLGQGPQFIFQYYEKEERGRGNFPDRFSARQFPNYSSELNVNALLLGDSALYLCASSPTSFYEQYFGPGTRLTVT.

This clone was observed a single time. The CDR3 here is CASSLAGGEDSPLHF. The CDR3 DNA reads TGCGCCAGCAGCTTAGCAGGGGGCGAGGATTCACCCCTCCACTTT. This rearrangement joins TRBV5-1 to TRBJ1-6, with 8 bases matching TRBD1. Germline assignment: CDR1 SGHRS and CDR2 YFSETQ. CDR3 length equals 15 residues. After removal of 2 bases from V and 8 bases from J, the junction contained 6 bases not matched to a gene.

CDR3 sequence reads: CASSLVPGGNEQFF. DNA of the CDR3: TGCGCCAGCAGCCTGGTACCCGGGGGCAATGAGCAGTTCTTC. The V call is TRBV5-1, the J call TRBJ2-1, with TRBD2 as a possible D gene (6 bases). CDR3 size: 14 residues. V was cut by 4 bases and J by 6 bases, with 14 bases left in between. CDR1 is SGHRS, CDR2 YFSETQ, per germline. Together with reference TRBV5-1 and TRBJ2-1, the CDR3 gives the full variable domain: KAGVTQTPRYLIKTRGQQVTLSCSPISGHRSVSWYQQTPGQGLQFLFEYFSETQRNKGNFPGRFSGRQFSNSRSEMNVSTLELGDSALYLCASSLVPGGNEQFFGPGTRLTVL.

The chain uses TRBV27 and TRBJ2-4; 9 nucleotides align to TRBD1. The CDR3 totals 13 residues. Germline trimming cut 6 bases from V and 6 bases from J; bases unmatched to any gene: 3. The germline V gene has CDR1 MNHEY and CDR2 SMNVEV (reference sequence). The CDR3 DNA sequence: TGTGCCAGCAGACCGGGACAGGGAAACATTCAGTACTTC. Encoded protein: CASRPGQGNIQYF.

The V and J genes are TRBV19 and TRBJ1-5, with 9 bases matching TRBD1. The CDR3 totals 16 residues. Germline V gives CDR1 LNHDA, CDR2 SQIVND (reference sequence). V lost 7 bases and J lost 4; bases outside the gene matches: 11. The DNA of the CDR3 is TGTGCCAGTATAGAAATAGGGGACAGGGATAATCAGCCCCAGCATTTT. This codes for CASIEIGDRDNQPQHF.

The genes are TRBV29-1 and TRBJ2-5, with 7 bases that match TRBD1. The ends lost 7 bases at V and 5 bases at J; junction bases unmatched: 7. The CDR3 extends over 12 amino acids. Looked up from germline, CDR1 is SQVTM and CDR2 is ANQGSEA. The CDR3 DNA sequence: TGCAGCGCCGGGCCAGGGGGTGAGACCCAGTACTTC. Translation: CSAGPGGETQYF. Full variable domain (rest looked up from reference TRBV29-1 and TRBJ2-5): SAVISQKPSRDICQRGTSLTIQCQVDSQVTMMFWYRQQPGQSLTLIATANQGSEATYESGFVIDKFPISRPNLTFSTLTVSNMSPEDSSIYLCSAGPGGETQYFGPGTRLLVL.

This chain joins TRBV7-3 and TRBJ2-1; 11 bases match TRBD2. CDR1 is SGHTA and CDR2 is FQGTGA in the germline V gene. The CDR3 extends over 16 amino acids. The junction had 10 bases not matched to a gene; V was cut back by 4 bases and J by 8 bases. The CDR3 coding sequence is TGTGCCAGCAGCTATAGCGGGGGGGCGGGTGGGGATGAGCAGTTCTTC. It translates to CASSYSGGAGGDEQFF.

The CDR3 nucleotides read TGCGCCAGCAGGATCGGACCGGGGGAGGAGACCCAGTACTTC. Protein: CASRIGPGEETQYF. The rearrangement joins TRBV5-1 to TRBJ2-5, with TRBD2 as a possible D gene (6 bases). Trimming took 5 bases from V and 5 from J, leaving 16 bases between them. Looked up from germline, CDR1 is SGHRS and CDR2 is YFSETQ. The CDR3 is 14 amino acids.

This rearrangement joins TRBV7-8 to TRBJ1-1; 10 nucleotides agree with TRBD1. This CDR3 is 15 amino acids long. With 5 bases clipped from V and 1 base from J, the junction kept 4 bases outside the gene matches. Germline V gives CDR1 SGHVS, CDR2 FQNEAQ. The DNA of the CDR3 is TGTGCCAGCAGCCCGACAGGGGGCTGGAACACTGAAGCTTTCTTT. Amino acid sequence: CASSPTGGWNTEAFF.

The genes are TRBV19 and TRBJ2-5, with D possibly being TRBD2 (5 bases). With 0 bases removed from V and 0 bases from J, the gap between germline ends came to 8 bases. CDR3 length equals 15 residues. Looked up from germline, CDR1 is LNHDA and CDR2 is SQIVND (reference sequence). The CDR3 is CASSIDLDYQETQYF. The CDR3, as DNA: TGTGCCAGTAGTATAGACCTGGACTACCAAGAGACCCAGTACTTC.

The gene calls are TRBV7-2 and TRBJ1-2; 7 positions agree with TRBD1. J was trimmed by 2 bases and V by 4 bases; bases with no gene match: 4. The CDR3 sequence is 14 residues long. From germline, CDR1 is SGHTA and CDR2 FQGNSA. In DNA form, the CDR3 reads TGTGCCAGCAGCTATGGGACAGCGAACTATGGCTACACCTTC. This encodes CASSYGTANYGYTF.

The CDR3 bases are TGTGCCAGCAGTCGTAGTCAGGGGGCGCCCCAGCATTTT. Translated, it gives CASSRSQGAPQHF. V is TRBV6-5 and J is TRBJ1-5; 8 positions agree with TRBD1. V was clipped by 5 bases and J by 9 bases; unmatched bases: 6. Per germline, CDR1 MNHEY and CDR2 SVGAGI. The CDR3 consists of 13 residues.

The V gene is TRBV4-3, the J gene TRBJ2-7; D perhaps matches TRBD2 (6 bases). The CDR3 totals 15 residues. Trimming cost V 3 bases and J 0 bases, with 12 bases left between them. Germline CDR1 is LGHNA and CDR2 is YSLEER. The CDR3, as DNA: TGCGCCAGCAGCCAGGAGGGTTATTCCTCCTACGAGCAGTACTTC. Its protein product is CASSQEGYSSYEQYF.

The gene calls are TRBV5-1 and TRBJ2-5; TRBD2 matches 9 bases. V shed 5 bases, J shed 2 bases, and the junction held 13 bases outside the gene matches. The CDR3 has 17 residues. Germline lookup yields CDR1 SGHRS and CDR2 YFSETQ. The DNA of the CDR3 is TGCGCCAGCAGTCCCCCGATAGGCGGGGGGGGACAAGAGACCCAGTACTTC. Translated: CASSPPIGGGGQETQYF.

CDR3 bases: TGTGCCAGTAGTATTAAATTGACAGGCTCCTACGAGCAGTACTTC. As protein: CASSIKLTGSYEQYF. This chain joins TRBV19 and TRBJ2-7, with D maybe TRBD1 (6 bases). This CDR3 contains 15 residues. Germline CDR1 reads LNHDA; CDR2 reads SQIVND (reference sequence). Trimming left V 3 bases short and J 0 bases short, with 12 bases between.